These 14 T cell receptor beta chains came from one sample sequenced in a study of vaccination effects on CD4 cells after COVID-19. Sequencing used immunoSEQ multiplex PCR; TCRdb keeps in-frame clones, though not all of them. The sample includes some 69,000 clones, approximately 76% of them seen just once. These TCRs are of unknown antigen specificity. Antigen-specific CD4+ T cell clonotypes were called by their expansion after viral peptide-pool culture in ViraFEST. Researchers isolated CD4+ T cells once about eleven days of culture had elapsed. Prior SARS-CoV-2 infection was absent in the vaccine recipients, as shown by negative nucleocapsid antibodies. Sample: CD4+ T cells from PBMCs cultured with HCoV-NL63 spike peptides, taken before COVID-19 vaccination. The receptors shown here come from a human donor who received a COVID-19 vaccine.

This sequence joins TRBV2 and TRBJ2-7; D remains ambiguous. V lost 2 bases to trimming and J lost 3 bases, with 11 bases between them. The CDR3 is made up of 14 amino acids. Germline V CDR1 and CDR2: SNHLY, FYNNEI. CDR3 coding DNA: TGTGCCAGCAGTGAAAACGGAATTGGCTACGAGCAGTACGTC. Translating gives CASSENGIGYEQYV.

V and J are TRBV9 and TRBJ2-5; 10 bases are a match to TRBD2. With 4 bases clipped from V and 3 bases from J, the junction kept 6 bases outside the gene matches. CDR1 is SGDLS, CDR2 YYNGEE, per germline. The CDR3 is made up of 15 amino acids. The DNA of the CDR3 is TGTGCCAGCAGCTTAAGCGGGGGGGGAGAAGAGACCCAGTACTTC. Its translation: CASSLSGGGEETQYF.

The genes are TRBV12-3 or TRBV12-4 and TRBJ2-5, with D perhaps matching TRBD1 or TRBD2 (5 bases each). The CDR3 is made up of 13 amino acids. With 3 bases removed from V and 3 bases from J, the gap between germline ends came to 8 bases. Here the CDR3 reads CASSFEGKETQYF. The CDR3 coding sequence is TGTGCCAGCAGTTTTGAGGGGAAAGAGACCCAGTACTTC.

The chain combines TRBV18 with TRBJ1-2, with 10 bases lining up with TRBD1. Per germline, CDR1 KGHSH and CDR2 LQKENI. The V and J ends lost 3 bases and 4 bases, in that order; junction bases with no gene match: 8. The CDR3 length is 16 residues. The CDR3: CASSPTKGQGSYGYTF. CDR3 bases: TGTGCCAGCTCACCCACCAAGGGACAGGGGAGCTATGGCTACACCTTC.

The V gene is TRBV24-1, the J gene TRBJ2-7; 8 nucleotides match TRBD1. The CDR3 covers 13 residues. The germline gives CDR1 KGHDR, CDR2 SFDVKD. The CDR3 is CATSDVRDRCFGV. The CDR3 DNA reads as TGTGCCACCAGTGATGTCCGGGACAGGTGTTTTGGCGTC.

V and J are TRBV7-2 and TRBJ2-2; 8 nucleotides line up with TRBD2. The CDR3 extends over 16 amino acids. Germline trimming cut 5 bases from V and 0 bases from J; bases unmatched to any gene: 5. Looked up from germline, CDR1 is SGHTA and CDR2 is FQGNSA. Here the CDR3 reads CASSPSGGSNTGELFF. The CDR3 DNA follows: TGTGCCAGCAGCCCGAGCGGGGGCTCGAACACCGGGGAGCTGTTTTTT.

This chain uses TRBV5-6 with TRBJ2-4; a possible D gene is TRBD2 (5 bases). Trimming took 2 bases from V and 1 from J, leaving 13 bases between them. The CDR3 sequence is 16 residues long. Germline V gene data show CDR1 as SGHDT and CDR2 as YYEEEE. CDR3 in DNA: TGTGCCAGCAGCTTTCGTCCGTCGGGGGCCAAAAACATTCAGTACTTC. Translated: CASSFRPSGAKNIQYF. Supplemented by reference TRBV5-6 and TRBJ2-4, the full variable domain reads DAGVTQSPTHLIKTRGQQVTLRCSPKSGHDTVSWYQQALGQGPQFIFQYYEEEERQRGNFPDRFSGHQFPNYSSELNVNALLLGDSALYLCASSFRPSGAKNIQYFGAGTRLSVL.

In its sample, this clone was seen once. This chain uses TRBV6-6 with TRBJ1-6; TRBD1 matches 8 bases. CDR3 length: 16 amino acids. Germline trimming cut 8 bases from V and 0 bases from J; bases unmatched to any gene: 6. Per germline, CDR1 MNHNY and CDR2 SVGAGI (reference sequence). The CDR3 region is CASRPTGDSYNSPLHF. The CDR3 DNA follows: TGTGCCAGCCGACCGACAGGGGACTCCTATAATTCACCCCTCCACTTT.

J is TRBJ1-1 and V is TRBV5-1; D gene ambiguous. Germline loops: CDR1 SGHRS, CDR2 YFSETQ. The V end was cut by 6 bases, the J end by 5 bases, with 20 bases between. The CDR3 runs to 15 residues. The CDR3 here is CASTPGVGAVTEAFF. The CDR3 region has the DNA TGCGCCAGCACCCCCGGGGTGGGAGCAGTGACTGAAGCTTTCTTT.

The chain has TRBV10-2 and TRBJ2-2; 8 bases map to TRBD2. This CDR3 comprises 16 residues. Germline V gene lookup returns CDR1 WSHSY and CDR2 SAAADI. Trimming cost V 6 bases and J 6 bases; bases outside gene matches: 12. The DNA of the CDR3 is TGCGCCAGCAGGGAAACCGGGACTAGAGGCGCCGGGGAGCTGTTTTTT. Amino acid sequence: CASRETGTRGAGELFF.

The CDR3 sequence is CASSGYNEQFF. The CDR3 DNA is TGTGCCAGCAGTGGTTACAATGAGCAGTTCTTC. V usage is TRBV2 and J usage is TRBJ2-1; D call uncertain. Germline values: CDR1 SNHLY, CDR2 FYNNEI. With 4 bases removed from V and 4 bases from J, the gap between germline ends came to 2 bases. This CDR3 region has 11 residues.

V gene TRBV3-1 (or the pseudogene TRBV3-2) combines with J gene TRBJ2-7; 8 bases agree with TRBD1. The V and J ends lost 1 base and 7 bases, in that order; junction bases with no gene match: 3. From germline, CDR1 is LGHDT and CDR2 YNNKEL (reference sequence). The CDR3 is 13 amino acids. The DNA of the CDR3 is TGTGCCAGCAGCCAAGGGACAGGGTTAGAGCAGTACGTC. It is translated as CASSQGTGLEQYV.

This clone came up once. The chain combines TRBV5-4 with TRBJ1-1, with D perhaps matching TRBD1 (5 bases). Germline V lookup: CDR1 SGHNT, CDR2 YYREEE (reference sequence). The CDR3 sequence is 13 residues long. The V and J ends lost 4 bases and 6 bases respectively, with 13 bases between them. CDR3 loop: CASSLGGSAEAFF. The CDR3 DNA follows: TGTGCCAGCAGCCTGGGGGGGAGCGCTGAAGCTTTCTTT. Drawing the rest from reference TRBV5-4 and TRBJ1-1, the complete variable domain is ETGVTQSPTHLIKTRGQQVTLRCSSQSGHNTVSWYQQALGQGPQFIFQYYREEENGRGNFPPRFSGLQFPNYSSELNVNALELDDSALYLCASSLGGSAEAFFGQGTRLTVV.

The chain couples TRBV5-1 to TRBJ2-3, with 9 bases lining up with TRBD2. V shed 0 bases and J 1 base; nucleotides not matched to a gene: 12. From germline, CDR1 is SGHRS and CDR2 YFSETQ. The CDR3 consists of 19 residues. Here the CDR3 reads CASSLAGGSGGGGTDTQYF. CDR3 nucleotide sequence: TGCGCCAGCAGCTTGGCCGGCGGTAGCGGGGGCGGGGGCACAGATACGCAGTATTTT. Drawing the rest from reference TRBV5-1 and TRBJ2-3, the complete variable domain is KAGVTQTPRYLIKTRGQQVTLSCSPISGHRSVSWYQQTPGQGLQFLFEYFSETQRNKGNFPGRFSGRQFSNSRSEMNVSTLELGDSALYLCASSLAGGSGGGGTDTQYFGPGTRLTVL.